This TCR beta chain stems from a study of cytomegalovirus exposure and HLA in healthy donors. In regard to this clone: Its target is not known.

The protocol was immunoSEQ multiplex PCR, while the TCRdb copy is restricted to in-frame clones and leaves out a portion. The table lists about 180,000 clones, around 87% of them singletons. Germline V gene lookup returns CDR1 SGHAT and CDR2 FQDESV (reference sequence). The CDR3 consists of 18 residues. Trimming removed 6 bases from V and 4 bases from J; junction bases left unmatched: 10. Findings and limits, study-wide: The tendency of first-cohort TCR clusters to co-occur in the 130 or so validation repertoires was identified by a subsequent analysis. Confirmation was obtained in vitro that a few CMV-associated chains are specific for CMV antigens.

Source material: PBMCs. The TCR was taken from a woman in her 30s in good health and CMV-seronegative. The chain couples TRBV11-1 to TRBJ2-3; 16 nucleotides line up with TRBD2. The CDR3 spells CASRPGLAGGPWADTQYF. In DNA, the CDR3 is TGTGCCAGCAGACCGGGACTAGCGGGGGGGCCTTGGGCAGATACGCAGTATTTT.